Following are 13 T cell receptor beta chains from one sample sequenced in a study of Ad26.COV2.S vaccination and SARS-CoV-2 variants. The treatment here: approximately 18 received Ad26.COV2.S at low or high dose, single or two shots; 5 received placebo; per-sample allocation not given. Sampling was done on day 63 after the first vaccine or placebo injection. Generated by immunoSEQ multiplex PCR, the TCRdb table keeps only in-frame clones and is missing some. The sample consists of 200,000 to 250,000 clones, over 75% of them appearing once. The sequences come from peripheral blood, collected in a trial of Ad26.COV2.S vaccine versus placebo. The receptor source for this set is a person between 18 and 65 years old who received the Ad26.COV2.S COVID-19 vaccine or a placebo.

The CDR3 bases are TGTGCCAGCAGTTTAAGACTAGCGGGGGGGCCAATAGATACGCAGTATTTT. Translation: CASSLRLAGGPIDTQYF. The V gene is TRBV27, the J gene TRBJ2-3; the match to TRBD2 covers 14 bases. Germline CDR1 reads MNHEY; CDR2 reads SMNVEV (reference sequence). This CDR3 contains 17 residues. V was pared by 2 bases and J by 5 bases, with 6 bases of the junction left unmatched.

V usage is TRBV21-1 and J usage is TRBJ1-3. TRBV21-1 counts as a pseudogene. The length of the CDR3 is 13 residues. The CDR3 DNA follows: TGTGCCAGCAGTCGACGGCGTGGATACACCATATATTTT. Translated, it gives CASSRRRGYTIYF.

The genes are TRBV28 and TRBJ2-5; possible D gene TRBD2, 5 bases. From germline, CDR1 is MDHEN and CDR2 SYDVKM. The CDR3 totals 13 residues. Trimming removed 2 bases at V and 3 bases at J, with 7 bases between. The CDR3 DNA follows: TGTGCCAGCAGTTTACCCGGGGAAGAGACCCAGTACTTC. Its protein is CASSLPGEETQYF.

In this sample, this clone turned up a few times. The V and J genes are TRBV7-9 and TRBJ1-5; TRBD1 is a possible D gene (5 bases). Per germline, CDR1 SEHNR and CDR2 FQNEAQ (reference sequence). The V gene lost 5 bases and the J gene lost 6 bases, with 14 bases spanning the gap. This CDR3 comprises 14 residues. Here the CDR3 reads CASSPEGGGQPQHF. Here the CDR3 DNA reads TGTGCCAGCAGCCCCGAAGGCGGGGGTCAGCCCCAGCATTTT. Complete variable domain (other parts from reference TRBV7-9 and TRBJ1-5): DTGVSQNPRHKITKRGQNVTFRCDPISEHNRLYWYRQTLGQGPEFLTYFQNEAQLEKSRLLSDRFSAERPKGSFSTLEIQRTEQGDSAMYLCASSPEGGGQPQHFGDGTRLSIL.

The chain recombines TRBV21-1 with TRBJ2-1; the D segment call TRBD2 is taken from the table without a DNA check. TRBV21-1 has pseudogene status. The CDR3 sequence is 12 residues long. CDR3 sequence (DNA): TGTGCCAGCATCGCGGGAGTAGAGGAGCAGTTCTTC. Residues: CASIAGVEEQFF.

The rearrangement joins TRBV5-4 to TRBJ1-2; 11 nucleotides agree with TRBD1. The V gene's germline CDR1 is SGHNT and CDR2 YYREEE (reference sequence). This CDR3 spans 18 amino acids. Losses at the gene ends were 2 bases for V and 2 bases for J; bases not matched to a gene: 11. CDR3 in amino acids: CASSLTYGQGAGNYGYTF. In DNA form, the CDR3 reads TGTGCCAGCAGCTTAACCTACGGACAGGGGGCGGGGAACTATGGCTACACCTTC.

This sequence joins TRBV4-2 and TRBJ2-3, with 10 bases lining up with TRBD2. The length of the CDR3 is 16 residues. V dropped 0 bases and J dropped 4; count of bases not matched to a gene: 4. The germline gives CDR1 LGHNA, CDR2 YNFKEQ. DNA of the CDR3: TGTGCCAGCAGCCAAGAGGCTAGCGGGAGCGCAGATACGCAGTATTTT. Protein product: CASSQEASGSADTQYF.

The V and J genes are TRBV6-5 and TRBJ1-1; no clear D. V was cut by 5 bases and J by 1 base, with 8 bases left in between. The CDR3 is made up of 13 amino acids. CDR1 is MNHEY and CDR2 is SVGAGI in the germline V gene. This CDR3 is CASSPGRNTEAFF. The CDR3 DNA is TGTGCCAGCAGTCCGGGCAGGAACACTGAAGCTTTCTTT.

The chain combines TRBV30 with TRBJ1-2; D is unclear. The V and J ends lost 2 bases and 2 bases respectively, with 15 bases between them. CDR1 and CDR2 from the germline V gene are GTSNPN and SVGIG (reference sequence). The CDR3 has 15 residues. The CDR3 sequence: CAWSRGASLNYGYTF. CDR3 DNA sequence: TGTGCCTGGAGTCGGGGTGCCAGCCTCAACTATGGCTACACCTTC.

V is TRBV5-1 and J is TRBJ2-7, with no clear D. The CDR3 runs 13 residues. CDR1 is SGHRS and CDR2 is YFSETQ in the germline V gene. Trimming took off 6 bases at V and 1 base at J, with 11 bases between the two ends. The chain's CDR3 is CASTPYSSYEQYF. CDR3 nucleotides: TGCGCCAGCACACCCTACAGTTCCTACGAGCAGTACTTC.

V and J are TRBV7-2 and TRBJ2-3; TRBD2 matches at 8 bases. CDR3 length equals 15 residues. The germline CDR1 and CDR2 sequences are SGHTA and FQGNSA. V shed 2 bases and J 0 bases; nucleotides not matched to a gene: 1. The CDR3 bases are TGTGCCAGCAGCTTACCTAGCGGGAGCACAGATACGCAGTATTTT. It codes for CASSLPSGSTDTQYF.

In nucleotides, the CDR3 is TGTGCCAGCAGTGAAATCGCAGGGGGAATCACCGGGGAGCTGTTTTTT. This sequence encodes CASSEIAGGITGELFF. This chain links TRBV25-1 with TRBJ2-2; TRBD1 matches 7 bases. This CDR3 comprises 16 residues. Looked up from germline, CDR1 is MGHDK and CDR2 is SYGVNS. V lost 2 bases, J lost 4 bases, and 7 bases stayed unmatched.

The chain links TRBV9 to TRBJ2-1, with D possibly matching TRBD2 (6 bases). The germline V gene encodes CDR1 SGDLS and CDR2 YYNGEE. V lost 7 bases and J lost 0, with 14 bases in between. The CDR3 contains 15 residues. The CDR3 nucleotides read TGTGCCAGCGGAGCGGGCACAAGCTCCTACAATGAGCAGTTCTTC. It specifies CASGAGTSSYNEQFF.